Listed below are T cell receptor beta chains from one sample, sequenced in a study of regulatory T cells in long-lasting Graves disease. In TCRdb, the multiplex PCR reads were re-called with MiXCR into one record per CDR3 protein. Among 350,000 to 550,000 distinct CDR3 sequences listed, approximately 16% were seen once. The same data also contributed to another study, on T cells in Graves' hyperthyroidism and ophthalmopathy.

Here the sequenced sample was peripheral blood mononuclear cells (PBMCs), taken at new diagnosis, from a patient treated with antithyroid drugs. The receptor source for this set is a woman between 18 and 30 years old with Graves disease. CDR3s include the opening cysteine and the closing phenylalanine or tryptophan. The D gene is left open where the match is weak. Only some rows state a clone size, as once, few, many or a class for expanded clones.

v_gene: TRBV27; abundance: many; j_gene: TRBJ2-1; d_gene: TRBD2; CDR3nt: TGTGCCAGCAGTTTAGGGCGGGAGGGGTTAGATGAGCAGTTCTTC; CDR3aa: CASSLGREGLDEQFF
v_gene: TRBV20-1; abundance: many; j_gene: TRBJ2-1; d_gene: TRBD2; CDR3nt: TGCAGTGCTAGAGATCCGGGGCGGCTAGCGGGGAGGAATGAGCAGTTCTTC; CDR3aa: CSARDPGRLAGRNEQFF
v_gene: TRBV28; abundance: .; j_gene: TRBJ1-3; d_gene: .; CDR3nt: TGTGCCAGCAGTACAGGACTCCGAGGAAACACCATATATTTT; CDR3aa: CASSTGLRGNTIYF
v_gene: TRBV2; abundance: many; j_gene: TRBJ2-5; d_gene: TRBD2; CDR3nt: TGTGCCAGCAGTGGTCCCAGCGGGAGGGCCCAAGAGACCCAGTACTTC; CDR3aa: CASSGPSGRAQETQYF
v_gene: TRBV15; abundance: .; j_gene: TRBJ2-1; d_gene: .; CDR3nt: TGTGCCACGGAAAAACCCGGGGGACGCAGACTTCAGTTCTTC; CDR3aa: CATEKPGGRRLQFF
v_gene: TRBV2; abundance: few; j_gene: TRBJ2-1; d_gene: .; CDR3nt: TGTGCCAGCAGTGGGGGACTCCACAATGAGCAGTTCTTC; CDR3aa: CASSGGLHNEQFF
v_gene: TRBV6-1; abundance: .; j_gene: TRBJ1-2; d_gene: .; CDR3nt: TGTGCCTCCCAGGGGAGCGGGGCCCGGTATGGCTACACCTTC; CDR3aa: CASQGSGARYGYTF
v_gene: TRBV3-1; abundance: .; j_gene: TRBJ1-2; d_gene: .; CDR3nt: TGTGCCAGCAGCCAACCCCCAGTGTTTGGCTACACCTTC; CDR3aa: CASSQPPVFGYTF
v_gene: TRBV28; abundance: many; j_gene: TRBJ2-1; d_gene: .; CDR3nt: TGTGCCAGCAGTCCGGACAACATCAGCTCCTACAATGAGCAGTTCTTC; CDR3aa: CASSPDNISSYNEQFF
v_gene: TRBV12-3/TRBV12-4; abundance: .; j_gene: TRBJ2-5; d_gene: .; CDR3nt: TGTGCCAGCAGTCCGGGTCACAAGGGCGAGACCCAGTACTTC; CDR3aa: CASSPGHKGETQYF
v_gene: TRBV6-1; abundance: many; j_gene: TRBJ2-5; d_gene: .; CDR3nt: TGTGCCAGCAGTGAAGCGGGAGACCAAGAGACCCAGTACTTC; CDR3aa: CASSEAGDQETQYF
v_gene: TRBV18; abundance: many; j_gene: TRBJ1-2; d_gene: .; CDR3nt: TGTGCCAGCTCACCACTTTCAGAGGACTATGGCTACACCTTC; CDR3aa: CASSPLSEDYGYTF
v_gene: TRBV7-2; abundance: .; j_gene: TRBJ1-5; d_gene: .; CDR3nt: TGTGCCAGCAGTGAATTGAGGGATAGCAATCAGCCCCAGCATTTT; CDR3aa: CASSELRDSNQPQHF
v_gene: TRBV5-1; abundance: many; j_gene: TRBJ2-7; d_gene: TRBD1; CDR3nt: TGTGCCAGCAGCTTGGGACAGGACTCCTACGAGCAGTACTTC; CDR3aa: CASSLGQDSYEQYF
v_gene: TRBV3-1; abundance: .; j_gene: TRBJ2-3; d_gene: .; CDR3nt: TGTGCCAGCAGCCAAGTGTGGGAGTCAGATACGCAGTATTTT; CDR3aa: CASSQVWESDTQYF
v_gene: TRBV20-1; abundance: few; j_gene: TRBJ1-5; d_gene: .; CDR3nt: TGCAGTGTTATCAAAGATAGCAATCAGCCCCAGCATTTT; CDR3aa: CSVIKDSNQPQHF
v_gene: TRBV16; abundance: many; j_gene: TRBJ2-1; d_gene: .; CDR3nt: TGTGCCAGCAGCCAATTTGAGGGGTCTGGCAATGAGCAGTTCTTC; CDR3aa: CASSQFEGSGNEQFF
v_gene: TRBV7-9; abundance: many; j_gene: TRBJ2-1; d_gene: TRBD2; CDR3nt: TGTGCCAGCAGCTGGGGGACTAGCGGGAGTGGTTATGAGCAGTTCTTC; CDR3aa: CASSWGTSGSGYEQFF
v_gene: TRBV28; abundance: many; j_gene: TRBJ2-1; d_gene: .; CDR3nt: TGTGCCAGCAGTTCGGACCCCGCATACAATGAGCAGTTCTTC; CDR3aa: CASSSDPAYNEQFF
v_gene: TRBV29-1; abundance: many; j_gene: TRBJ2-1; d_gene: .; CDR3nt: TGCAGCGGAGCCGGGACAACCAACAATGAGCAGTTCTTC; CDR3aa: CSGAGTTNNEQFF
v_gene: TRBV6-2/TRBV6-3; abundance: many; j_gene: TRBJ1-1; d_gene: .; CDR3nt: TGTGCCAGCCAGCTCCCTGAAGCTTTCTTT; CDR3aa: CASQLPEAFF
v_gene: TRBV20-1; abundance: .; j_gene: TRBJ2-3; d_gene: TRBD2; CDR3nt: TGCAGTGCTGCGAAGCGGGAGGGGATAACAGATACGCAGTATTTT; CDR3aa: CSAAKREGITDTQYF
v_gene: TRBV7-9; abundance: many; j_gene: TRBJ2-7; d_gene: .; CDR3nt: TGTGCCAGCAGCTCTACAGGGAGTAGCGACGAGCAGTACTTC; CDR3aa: CASSSTGSSDEQYF
v_gene: TRBV6-2/TRBV6-3; abundance: .; j_gene: TRBJ1-5; d_gene: .; CDR3nt: TGTGCCAGCAGTGTCCCGGACAGCTATCAGCCCCAGCATTTT; CDR3aa: CASSVPDSYQPQHF
v_gene: TRBV10-1; abundance: many; j_gene: TRBJ2-3; d_gene: .; CDR3nt: TGCGCCAGCAGTGATTACCGTGGGAGCACTAGCACAGATACGCAGTATTTT; CDR3aa: CASSDYRGSTSTDTQYF
v_gene: TRBV13; abundance: many; j_gene: TRBJ2-7; d_gene: TRBD2; CDR3nt: TGTGCCAGCAGCCCGCGGACTAGCGGGAGTGCCTACGAGCAGTACTTC; CDR3aa: CASSPRTSGSAYEQYF
v_gene: TRBV5-8; abundance: many; j_gene: TRBJ1-2; d_gene: TRBD1; CDR3nt: TGTGCCAGCAGGAAGACAGGGGTCGTCTATGGCTACACCTTC; CDR3aa: CASRKTGVVYGYTF
v_gene: TRBV7-2; abundance: many; j_gene: TRBJ2-3; d_gene: .; CDR3nt: TGTGCCAGCAGCTTATTTGTGGGAGCGGCGGCAGATACGCAGTATTTT; CDR3aa: CASSLFVGAAADTQYF
v_gene: TRBV5-1; abundance: .; j_gene: TRBJ2-1; d_gene: .; CDR3nt: TGCGCCAGCAGCTCCGGAGGGTCAGCCTCCTACAATGAGCAGTTCTTC; CDR3aa: CASSSGGSASYNEQFF
v_gene: TRBV13; abundance: many; j_gene: TRBJ2-3; d_gene: TRBD2; CDR3nt: TGTGCCAGCGCACGCAGCGGGAGACAGACAGATACGCAGTATTTT; CDR3aa: CASARSGRQTDTQYF
v_gene: TRBV28; abundance: many; j_gene: TRBJ1-2; d_gene: TRBD1; CDR3nt: TGTGCCAGCAGGGGACAGGGGGCTAGCGGCTACACCTTC; CDR3aa: CASRGQGASGYTF
v_gene: TRBV3-1; abundance: .; j_gene: TRBJ2-1; d_gene: TRBD2; CDR3nt: TGTGCCAGCAGCCAAGTGGGGACTAGCTACAATGAGCAGTTCTTC; CDR3aa: CASSQVGTSYNEQFF
v_gene: TRBV7-2; abundance: .; j_gene: TRBJ1-3; d_gene: .; CDR3nt: TGTGCCAGCAGCTTAGAAGGAGGGCTGAACACCATATATTTT; CDR3aa: CASSLEGGLNTIYF
v_gene: TRBV7-2; abundance: many; j_gene: TRBJ2-5; d_gene: .; CDR3nt: TGTGCCAGCAGCTTATTCAGTTCCGGAGAGACCCAGTACTTC; CDR3aa: CASSLFSSGETQYF
v_gene: TRBV10-2; abundance: many; j_gene: TRBJ2-7; d_gene: TRBD2; CDR3nt: TGCGCCAGCAGTGATACTAGCGGGCGCTCCTACGAGCAGTACTTC; CDR3aa: CASSDTSGRSYEQYF
v_gene: TRBV24-1; abundance: few; j_gene: TRBJ2-2; d_gene: TRBD1; CDR3nt: TGTGCCACCACGGACAGGGTCACCGGGGAGCTGTTTTTT; CDR3aa: CATTDRVTGELFF
v_gene: TRBV9; abundance: many; j_gene: TRBJ2-5; d_gene: .; CDR3nt: TGTGCCAGCAGCCCGGGACCGAGAGAAGAGACCCAGTACTTC; CDR3aa: CASSPGPREETQYF
v_gene: TRBV27; abundance: many; j_gene: TRBJ2-7; d_gene: .; CDR3nt: TGTGCCAGCAGTTTACGGGGCGCAAGCTCCTACGAGCAGTACTTC; CDR3aa: CASSLRGASSYEQYF
v_gene: TRBV28; abundance: many; j_gene: TRBJ1-1; d_gene: .; CDR3nt: TGTGCCAGCAGTTTTGGTCTGAGCACTGAAGCTTTCTTT; CDR3aa: CASSFGLSTEAFF
v_gene: TRBV12-3/TRBV12-4; abundance: many; j_gene: TRBJ2-1; d_gene: .; CDR3nt: TGTGCCAGCAGTTTGGGGGGCATGAATGAGCAGTTCTTC; CDR3aa: CASSLGGMNEQFF
v_gene: TRBV27; abundance: few; j_gene: TRBJ2-3; d_gene: TRBD1; CDR3nt: TGTGCCAGCAGTCCTACGGGGACAGGGAGGGGCACAGATACGCAGTATTTT; CDR3aa: CASSPTGTGRGTDTQYF
v_gene: TRBV5-1; abundance: many; j_gene: TRBJ2-1; d_gene: .; CDR3nt: TGCGCCAGCAGAATCGACGGGGTCTCCTACAATGAGCAGTTCTTC; CDR3aa: CASRIDGVSYNEQFF
v_gene: TRBV24-1; abundance: many; j_gene: TRBJ2-3; d_gene: .; CDR3nt: TGTGCCACCAGTGATTTGCAAATCGACAAAGATACGCAGTATTTT; CDR3aa: CATSDLQIDKDTQYF